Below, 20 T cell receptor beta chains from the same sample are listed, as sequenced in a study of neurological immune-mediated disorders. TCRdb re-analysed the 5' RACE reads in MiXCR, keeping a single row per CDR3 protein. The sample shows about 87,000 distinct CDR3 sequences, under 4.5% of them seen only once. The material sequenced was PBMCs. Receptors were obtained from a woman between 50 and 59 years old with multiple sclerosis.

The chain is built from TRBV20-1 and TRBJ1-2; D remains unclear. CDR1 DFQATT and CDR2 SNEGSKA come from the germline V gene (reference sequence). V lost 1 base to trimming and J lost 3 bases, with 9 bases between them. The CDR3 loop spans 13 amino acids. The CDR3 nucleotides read TGCAGTGCTAGAGGCGAAACTTACTATGGCTACACCTTC. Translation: CSARGETYYGYTF.

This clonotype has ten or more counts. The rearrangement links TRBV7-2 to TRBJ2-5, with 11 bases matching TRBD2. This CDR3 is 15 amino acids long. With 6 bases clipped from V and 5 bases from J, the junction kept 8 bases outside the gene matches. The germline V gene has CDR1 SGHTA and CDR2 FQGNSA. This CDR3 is CASSLSGGARETQYF. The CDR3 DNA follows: TGTGCCAGCAGTCTTAGCGGGGGGGCCCGGGAGACCCAGTACTTC.

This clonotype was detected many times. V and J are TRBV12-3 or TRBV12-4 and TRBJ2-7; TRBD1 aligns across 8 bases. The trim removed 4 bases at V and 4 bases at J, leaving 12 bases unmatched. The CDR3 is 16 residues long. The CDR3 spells CASSSRWTGYTYEQYF. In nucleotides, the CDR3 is TGTGCCAGCAGTTCCCGGTGGACAGGGTATACGTACGAGCAGTACTTC.

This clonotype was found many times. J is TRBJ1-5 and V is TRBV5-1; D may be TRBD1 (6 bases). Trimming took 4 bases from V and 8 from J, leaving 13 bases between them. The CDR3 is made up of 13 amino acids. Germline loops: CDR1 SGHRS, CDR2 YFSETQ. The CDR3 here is CASSTTGLEPQHF. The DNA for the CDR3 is TGCGCCAGCAGCACCACAGGGTTGGAGCCCCAGCATTTT.

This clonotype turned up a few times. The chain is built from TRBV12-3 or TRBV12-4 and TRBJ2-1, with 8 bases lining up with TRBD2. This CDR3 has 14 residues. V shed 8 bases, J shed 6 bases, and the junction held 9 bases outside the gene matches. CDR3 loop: CASSLSAGGNEQFF. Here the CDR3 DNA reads TGTGCCAGCTCTCTCTCGGCGGGGGGCAATGAGCAGTTCTTC.

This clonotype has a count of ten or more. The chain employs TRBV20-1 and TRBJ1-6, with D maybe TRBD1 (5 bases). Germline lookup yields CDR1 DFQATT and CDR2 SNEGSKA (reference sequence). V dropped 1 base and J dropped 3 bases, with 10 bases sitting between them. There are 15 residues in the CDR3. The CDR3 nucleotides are TGCAGTGCTAGAGCTGGCACAGGCTATAATTCACCCCTCCACTTT. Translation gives CSARAGTGYNSPLHF.

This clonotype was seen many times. CDR3 amino acids: CASSPVAGGTEQFF. CDR3 bases: TGCGCCAGCAGCCCAGTAGCGGGGGGGACTGAGCAGTTCTTC. The J gene is TRBJ2-1, the V gene TRBV5-1; 11 nucleotides agree with TRBD2. J was trimmed by 9 bases and V by 4 bases; bases with no gene match: 6. CDR3 length equals 14 residues. Germline CDR1 reads SGHRS; CDR2 reads YFSETQ.

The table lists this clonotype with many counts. Here the CDR3 reads CATAPGGSTDTQYF. The CDR3 DNA is TGTGCCACCGCCCCGGGGGGCAGCACAGATACGCAGTATTTT. The J gene is TRBJ2-3, the V gene TRBV11-2, with D maybe TRBD2 (7 bases). The CDR3 runs 14 residues. Trimming removed 10 bases from V and 0 bases from J, with 14 bases in between. Germline CDR1 reads SGHAT; CDR2 reads FQNNGV. Drawing the rest from reference TRBV11-2 and TRBJ2-3, the complete variable domain is EAGVAQSPRYKIIEKRQSVAFWCNPISGHATLYWYQQILGQGPKLLIQFQNNGVVDDSQLPKDRFSAERLKGVDSTLKIQPAKLEDSAVYLCATAPGGSTDTQYFGPGTRLTVL.

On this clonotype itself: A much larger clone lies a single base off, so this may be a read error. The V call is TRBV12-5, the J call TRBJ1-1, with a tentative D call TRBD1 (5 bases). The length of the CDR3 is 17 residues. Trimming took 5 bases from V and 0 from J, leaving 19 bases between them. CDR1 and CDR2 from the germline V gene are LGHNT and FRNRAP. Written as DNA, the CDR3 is TGTGCTAGTGGTAACCCACAGGACTACTTCATGAACACTGAAGCTTTCTTT. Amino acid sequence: CASGNPQDYFMNTEAFF.

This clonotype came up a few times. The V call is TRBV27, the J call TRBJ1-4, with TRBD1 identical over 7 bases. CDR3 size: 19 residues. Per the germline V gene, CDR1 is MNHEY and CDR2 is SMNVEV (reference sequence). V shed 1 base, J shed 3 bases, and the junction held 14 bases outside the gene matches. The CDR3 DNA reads TGTGCCAGCAGTTTATACCCCATGCAGGGGGTAGGGGCTAATGAAAAACTGTTTTTT. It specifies CASSLYPMQGVGANEKLFF.

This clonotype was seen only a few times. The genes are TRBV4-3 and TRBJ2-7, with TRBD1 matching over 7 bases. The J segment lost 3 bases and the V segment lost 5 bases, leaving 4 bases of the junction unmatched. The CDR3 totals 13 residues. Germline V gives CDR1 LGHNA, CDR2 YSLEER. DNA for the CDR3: TGCGCCAGCAGCGGACAGGACAGCTACGAGCAGTACTTC. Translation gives CASSGQDSYEQYF.

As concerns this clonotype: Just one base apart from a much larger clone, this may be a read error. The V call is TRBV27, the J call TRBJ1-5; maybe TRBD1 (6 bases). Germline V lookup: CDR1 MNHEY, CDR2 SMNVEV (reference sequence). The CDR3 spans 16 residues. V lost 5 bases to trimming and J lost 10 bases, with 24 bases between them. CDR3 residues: CASSPSAGESIHPQHF. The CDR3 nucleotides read TGTGCCAGCAGTCCTTCCGCAGGGGAGAGTATTCATCCCCAGCATTTT.

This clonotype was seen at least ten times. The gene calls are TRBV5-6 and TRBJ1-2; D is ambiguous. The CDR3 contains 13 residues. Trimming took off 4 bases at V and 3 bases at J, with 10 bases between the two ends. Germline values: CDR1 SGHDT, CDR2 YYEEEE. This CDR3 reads CASSIGRDYGYTF. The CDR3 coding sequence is TGTGCCAGCAGCATAGGACGTGACTATGGCTACACCTTC.

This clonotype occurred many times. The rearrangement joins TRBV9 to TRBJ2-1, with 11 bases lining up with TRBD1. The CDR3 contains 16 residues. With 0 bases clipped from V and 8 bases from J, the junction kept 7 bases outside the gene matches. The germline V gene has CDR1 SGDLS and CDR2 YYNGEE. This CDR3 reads CASSVGPGQGGYEQFF. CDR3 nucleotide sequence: TGTGCCAGCAGCGTAGGACCGGGACAGGGGGGCTATGAGCAGTTCTTC.

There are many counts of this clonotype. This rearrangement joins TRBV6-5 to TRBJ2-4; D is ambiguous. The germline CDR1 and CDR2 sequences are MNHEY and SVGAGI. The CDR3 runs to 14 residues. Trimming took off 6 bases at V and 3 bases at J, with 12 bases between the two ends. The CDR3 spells CASREGWVKNIQYF. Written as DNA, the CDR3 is TGTGCCAGCAGAGAAGGTTGGGTCAAAAACATTCAGTACTTC.

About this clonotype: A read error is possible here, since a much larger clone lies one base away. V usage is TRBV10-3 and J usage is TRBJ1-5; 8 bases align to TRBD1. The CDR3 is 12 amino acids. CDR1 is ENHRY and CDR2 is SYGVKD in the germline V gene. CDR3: CATGQGHQPQNF. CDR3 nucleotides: TGTGCCACCGGACAGGGCCATCAGCCCCAGAATTTT.

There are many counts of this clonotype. For the CDR3, the DNA is TGCGCCAGCAGCTTAGGGAGGACAGAGGCCGGGGAGCTGTTTTTT. Its translation is CASSLGRTEAGELFF. This chain connects TRBV5-1 to TRBJ2-2, with D perhaps being TRBD1 or TRBD2 (6 bases each). Germline V gene lookup returns CDR1 SGHRS and CDR2 YFSETQ. The CDR3 runs 15 residues. V was pared by 2 bases and J by 6 bases, with 14 bases between.

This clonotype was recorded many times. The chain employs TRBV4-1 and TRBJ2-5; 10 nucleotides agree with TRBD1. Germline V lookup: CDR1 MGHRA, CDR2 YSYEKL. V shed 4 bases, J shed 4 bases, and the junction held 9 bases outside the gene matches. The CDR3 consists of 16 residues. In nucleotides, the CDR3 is TGCGCCAGCAGCCCTCACCGGGACAGGGGTCGAGAGACCCAGTACTTC. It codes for CASSPHRDRGRETQYF.

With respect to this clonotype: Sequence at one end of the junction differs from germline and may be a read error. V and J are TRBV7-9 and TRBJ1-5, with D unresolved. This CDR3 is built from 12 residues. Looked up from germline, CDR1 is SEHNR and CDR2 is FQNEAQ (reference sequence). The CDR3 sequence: CDSSKRGQPQHF. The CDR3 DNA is TGTGACAGCAGCAAGCGAGGACAGCCCCAGCATTTT.

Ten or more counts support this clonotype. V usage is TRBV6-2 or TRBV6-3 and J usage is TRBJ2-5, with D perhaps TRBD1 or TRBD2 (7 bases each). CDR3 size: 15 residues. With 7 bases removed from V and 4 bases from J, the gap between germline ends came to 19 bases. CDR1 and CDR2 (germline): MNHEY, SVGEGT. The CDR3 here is CASTYQGGIGETQYF. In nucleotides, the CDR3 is TGTGCCAGCACGTACCAGGGGGGGATCGGAGAGACCCAGTACTTC.